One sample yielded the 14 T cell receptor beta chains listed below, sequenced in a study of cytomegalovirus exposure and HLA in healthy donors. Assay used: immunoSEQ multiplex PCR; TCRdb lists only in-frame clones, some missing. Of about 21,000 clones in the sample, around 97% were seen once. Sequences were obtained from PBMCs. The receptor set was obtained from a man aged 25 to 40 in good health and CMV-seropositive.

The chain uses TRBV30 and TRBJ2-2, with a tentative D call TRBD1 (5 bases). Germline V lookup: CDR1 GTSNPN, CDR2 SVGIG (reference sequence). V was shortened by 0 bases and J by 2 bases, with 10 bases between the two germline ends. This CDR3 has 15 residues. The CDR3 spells CAWSVSGANTGELFF. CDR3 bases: TGTGCCTGGAGTGTTAGTGGGGCCAACACCGGGGAGCTGTTTTTT.

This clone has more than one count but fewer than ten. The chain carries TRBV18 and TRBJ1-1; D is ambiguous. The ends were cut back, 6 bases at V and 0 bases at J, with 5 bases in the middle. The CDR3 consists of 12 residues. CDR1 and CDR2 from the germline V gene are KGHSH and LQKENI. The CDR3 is CASSYVNTEAFF. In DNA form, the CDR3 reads TGTGCCAGCTCGTATGTGAACACTGAAGCTTTCTTT.

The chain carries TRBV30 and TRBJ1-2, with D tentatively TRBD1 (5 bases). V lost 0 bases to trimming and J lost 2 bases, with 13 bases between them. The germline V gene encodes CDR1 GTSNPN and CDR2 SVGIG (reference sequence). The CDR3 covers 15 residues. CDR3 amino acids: CAWSVPLPGNYGYTF. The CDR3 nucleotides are TGTGCCTGGAGTGTACCTCTCCCAGGGAACTATGGCTACACCTTC.

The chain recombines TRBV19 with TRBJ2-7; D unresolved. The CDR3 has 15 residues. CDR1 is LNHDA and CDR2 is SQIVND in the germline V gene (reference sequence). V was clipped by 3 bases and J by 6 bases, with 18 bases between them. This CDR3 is CASSMRSTRLPEQYF. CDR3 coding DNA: TGTGCCAGTAGTATGAGGTCAACCCGCCTACCCGAGCAGTACTTC.

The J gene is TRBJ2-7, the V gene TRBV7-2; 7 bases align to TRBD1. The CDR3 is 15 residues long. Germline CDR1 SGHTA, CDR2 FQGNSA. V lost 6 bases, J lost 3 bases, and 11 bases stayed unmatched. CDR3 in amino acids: CASSYYRGQNYEQYF. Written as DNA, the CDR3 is TGTGCCAGCAGTTATTACCGGGGACAGAACTACGAGCAGTACTTC.

As DNA, the CDR3 is TGTGCCAGTAGTGCCCGGGACTCCCCCTCCTACGAGCAGTACTTC. This gives the protein CASSARDSPSYEQYF. This chain links TRBV19 with TRBJ2-7, with TRBD2 as a possible D gene (6 bases). The CDR3 is made up of 15 amino acids. Germline CDR1 LNHDA, CDR2 SQIVND (reference sequence). The V end lost 5 bases, the J end lost 0 bases, and 14 bases lay between the germline ends.

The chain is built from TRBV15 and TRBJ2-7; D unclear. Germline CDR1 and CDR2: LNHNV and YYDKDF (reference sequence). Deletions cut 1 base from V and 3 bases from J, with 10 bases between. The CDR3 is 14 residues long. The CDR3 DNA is TGTGCCACCAGCAGAGCGGTCTTCGGCTACGAGCAGTACTTC. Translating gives CATSRAVFGYEQYF. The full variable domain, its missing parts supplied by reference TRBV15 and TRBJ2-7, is DAMVIQNPRYQVTQFGKPVTLSCSQTLNHNVMYWYQQKSSQAPKLLFHYYDKDFNNEADTPDNFQSRRPNTSFCFLDIRSPGLGDTAMYLCATSRAVFGYEQYFGPGTRLTVT.

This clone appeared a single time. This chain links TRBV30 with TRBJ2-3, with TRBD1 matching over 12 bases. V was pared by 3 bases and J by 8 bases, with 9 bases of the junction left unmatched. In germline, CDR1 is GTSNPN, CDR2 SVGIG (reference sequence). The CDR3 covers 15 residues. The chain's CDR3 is CAWSFWDRGLGTQYF. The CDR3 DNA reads TGTGCCTGGAGCTTCTGGGACAGGGGGCTGGGTACGCAGTATTTT.

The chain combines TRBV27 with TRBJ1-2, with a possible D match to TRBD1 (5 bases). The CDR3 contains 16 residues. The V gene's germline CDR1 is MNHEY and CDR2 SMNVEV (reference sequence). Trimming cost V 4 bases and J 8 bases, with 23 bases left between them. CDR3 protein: CASSSDSGLSRYGYTF. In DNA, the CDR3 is TGTGCCAGCAGTTCGGACTCGGGACTGTCGAGATACGGCTACACCTTC.

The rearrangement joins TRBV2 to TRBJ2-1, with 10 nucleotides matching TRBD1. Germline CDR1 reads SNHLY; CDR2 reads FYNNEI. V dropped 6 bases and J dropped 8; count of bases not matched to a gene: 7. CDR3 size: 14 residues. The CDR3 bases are TGTGCCAGCAGGCCGGGACAGGGGACGTATGAGCAGTTCTTC. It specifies CASRPGQGTYEQFF.

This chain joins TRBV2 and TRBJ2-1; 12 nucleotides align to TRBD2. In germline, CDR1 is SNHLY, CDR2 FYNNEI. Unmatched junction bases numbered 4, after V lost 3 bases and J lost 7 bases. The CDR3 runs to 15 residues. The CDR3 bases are TGTGCCAGCAGTGAGGGGACTAGCGGGTTGAATGAGCAGTTCTTC. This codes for CASSEGTSGLNEQFF.

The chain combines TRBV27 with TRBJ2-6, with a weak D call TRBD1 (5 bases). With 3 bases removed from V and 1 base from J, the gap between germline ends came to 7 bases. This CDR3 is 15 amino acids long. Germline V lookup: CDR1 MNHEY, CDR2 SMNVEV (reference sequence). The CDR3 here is CASSFAGSGANVLTF. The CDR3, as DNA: TGTGCCAGCAGTTTCGCAGGGTCTGGGGCCAACGTCCTGACTTTC.

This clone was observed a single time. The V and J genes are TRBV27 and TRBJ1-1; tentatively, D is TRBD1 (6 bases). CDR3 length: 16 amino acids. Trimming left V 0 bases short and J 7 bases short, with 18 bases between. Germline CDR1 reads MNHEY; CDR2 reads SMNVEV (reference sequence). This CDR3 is CASSLSRQVGGGEAFF. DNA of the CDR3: TGTGCCAGCAGTTTATCGAGACAGGTTGGTGGGGGTGAAGCTTTCTTT.

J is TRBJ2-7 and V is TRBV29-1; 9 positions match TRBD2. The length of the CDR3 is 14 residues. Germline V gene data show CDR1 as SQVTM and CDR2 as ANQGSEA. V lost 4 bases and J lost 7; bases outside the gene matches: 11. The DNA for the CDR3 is TGCAGCGTTGTACTCACTAGCGGGTACTTTGAGCAGTACTTC. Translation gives CSVVLTSGYFEQYF.